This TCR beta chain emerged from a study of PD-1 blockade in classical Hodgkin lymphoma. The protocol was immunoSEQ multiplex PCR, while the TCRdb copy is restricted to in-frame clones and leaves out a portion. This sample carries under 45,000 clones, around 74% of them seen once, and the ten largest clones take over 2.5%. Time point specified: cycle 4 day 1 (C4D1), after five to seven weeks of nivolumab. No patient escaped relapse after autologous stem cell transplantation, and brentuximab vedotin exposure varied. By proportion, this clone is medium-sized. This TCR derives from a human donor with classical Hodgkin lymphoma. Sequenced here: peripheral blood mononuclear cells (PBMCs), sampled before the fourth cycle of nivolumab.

Here the CDR3 DNA reads TGTGCCAGCAGCTTGGACACCGGGGGTCGAGCTTTCTTT. Its translation is CASSLDTGGRAFF. The chain employs TRBV5-5 and TRBJ1-1; tentatively, D is TRBD1 (5 bases). CDR3 length: 13 amino acids. The ends were cut back, 0 bases at V and 10 bases at J, with 13 bases in the middle. CDR1 and CDR2 (germline): SGHKS, YYEKEE (reference sequence).